These T cell receptor beta chains were read from a single sample in a study of blood T cell repertoires in COVID-19. The method was immunoSEQ multiplex PCR; TCRdb's version includes in-frame clones alone and lacks a portion of them. The table has about 280,000 clones, roughly 85% seen once. What was sequenced was peripheral blood. These TCRs come from a man aged 45 to 65 with active or convalescent COVID-19. Both conserved end residues are part of each CDR3. The D gene is left open where the match is weak. Part of the rows lack a size; the others show once, few, many or a class for expanded clones.

V	size	D	J	DNA	CDR3
TRBV12-3/TRBV12-4	NA	NA	TRBJ1-2	TGTGCCAGCAGTTTAGATCTTAACTATGGCTACACCTTC	CASSLDLNYGYTF
TRBV5-1	NA	NA	TRBJ2-7	TGCGCCAGCAGCTTGGGGCAGCAGGGGATCTCCTACGAGCAGTACTTC	CASSLGQQGISYEQYF
TRBV9	NA	TRBD2	TRBJ2-2	TGTGCCAGCCTCGGGGGGGGCACCGGGGAGCTGTTTTTT	CASLGGGTGELFF
TRBV9	few	NA	TRBJ2-2	TGTGCCAGCAGCACCTCCCCACCAGAATCAGGGGGGGAGCTGTTTTTT	CASSTSPPESGGELFF
TRBV10-2	NA	TRBD1	TRBJ1-2	TGCGCCAGCAGTGAGGGGACAGGTTTTATTGTCGGAGGCTACACCTTC	CASSEGTGFIVGGYTF
TRBV15	NA	NA	TRBJ2-4	TGTGCCACCCAAAGAGGAGGAGGGCAAAACATTCAGTACTTC	CATQRGGGQNIQYF
TRBV6-6	NA	NA	TRBJ1-2	TGTGCCAGCAGTCTAACAGATAACTATGGCTACACCTTC	CASSLTDNYGYTF
TRBV27	NA	NA	TRBJ2-3	TGTGCCAGCAGTTTGAAGCGGGTTAACACAGATACGCAGTATTTT	CASSLKRVNTDTQYF
TRBV30	NA	NA	TRBJ1-4	TGTGCCTGGAGAGGGGGTTCGGGGAATGAAAAACTGTTTTTT	CAWRGGSGNEKLFF
TRBV25-1	NA	NA	TRBJ2-1	TGTGCCAGCAGTGAATGGGAGACAGGTCTGTACGATGAGCAGTTCTTC	CASSEWETGLYDEQFF
TRBV2	NA	NA	TRBJ2-7	TGTGCCAGCAGTGAGCCTACCTACGAGCAGTACTTC	CASSEPTYEQYF
TRBV5-5	NA	TRBD1	TRBJ1-5	TGTGCCAGCAGCCGGGACAGCCAAAGCAATCAGCCCCAGCATTTT	CASSRDSQSNQPQHF
TRBV15	NA	TRBD1	TRBJ1-5	TGTGCCACCAGCACGGGACAGGGGTTGGAACAGCCCCAGCATTTT	CATSTGQGLEQPQHF
TRBV7-3	NA	TRBD2	TRBJ2-2	TGTGCCAGCAGCTTAATAGCGGGAGTGCACGGGGAGCTGTTTTTT	CASSLIAGVHGELFF
TRBV6-5	once	TRBD2	TRBJ2-1	TGTGCCAGTATACCGGGACTAGCGGACAATGAGCAGTTCTTC	CASIPGLADNEQFF
TRBV29-1	NA	TRBD1	TRBJ1-1	TGCAGCGTTCATAGGGCACAGGGGATGGAAGCTTTCTTT	CSVHRAQGMEAFF
TRBV30	NA	TRBD2	TRBJ2-3	TGTGCCTGGAGTGCAGCGGGGTCAGATACGCAGTATTTT	CAWSAAGSDTQYF
TRBV5-1	NA	NA	TRBJ1-2	TGCGCCAGCAGCTTAGGCAGGGGTCGTGGCTACACCTTC	CASSLGRGRGYTF
TRBV3-1/TRBV3-2	few	TRBD2	TRBJ2-1	TGTGCCAGCAGTCCCACCGGGACTAGCGGGGCACTTTCCTACAATGAGCAGTTCTTC	CASSPTGTSGALSYNEQFF
TRBV4-1	NA	NA	TRBJ2-3	TGCGCCAGCAGCCAAGAGCTAGCGTCAAGCACAGATACGCAGTATTTT	CASSQELASSTDTQYF
TRBV2	NA	NA	TRBJ1-6	TGTGCCACCCAGCGGACGGCAGGTTCACCCCTCCACTTT	CATQRTAGSPLHF
TRBV12-5	NA	TRBD1	TRBJ1-5	TGTGCTAGTGGTTTGGTACGGACAGGGGTTGGAAGCAATCAGCCCCAGCATTTT	CASGLVRTGVGSNQPQHF
TRBV4-2	NA	NA	TRBJ1-5	TGTGCCAGCAGCCAAGAGGCAGGACATAGCAATCAGCCCCAGCATTTT	CASSQEAGHSNQPQHF
TRBV4-1	NA	TRBD2	TRBJ2-1	TGCGCCAGCAGCCAAGATAATCTCAGCGGGGGTAACAATGAGCAGTTCTTC	CASSQDNLSGGNNEQFF
TRBV5-1	NA	TRBD1	TRBJ2-2	TGCGCCAGCAGCTTTACCGGGACAGACACCGGGGAGCTGTTTTTT	CASSFTGTDTGELFF
TRBV6-2/TRBV6-3	NA	NA	TRBJ1-5	TGTGCCAGCAGTCCGTCCCAGGGCTACAATCAGCCCCAGCATTTT	CASSPSQGYNQPQHF
TRBV6-5	NA	TRBD1	TRBJ2-7	TGTGCCAGCAGACCGGGACAGTACTACGAGCAGTACTTC	CASRPGQYYEQYF
TRBV9	NA	NA	TRBJ2-3	TGTGCCAGCAGCGTAGCCTTGGCGTTGGGAGAAGATACGCAGTATTTT	CASSVALALGEDTQYF
TRBV19	NA	TRBD1	TRBJ1-5	TGTGCCAGTACCCCCGGGACAGGGGTGGCCCCCCCCCAGCATTTT	CASTPGTGVAPPQHF